What follows describes a single T cell receptor (beta chain). The specificity of this receptor is unknown. Base qualities were left out, and no much larger clone turns up one base away. Participants in the prospective study were enrolled through a virtual design, were aged roughly 18 to 100 years, and lived in 20 to 30 United States geographic areas. Cohort assignment in the prospective study relied on participant-reported clinical history from a screening survey and a study questionnaire. For ImmuneRACE Cohort 3, a participant was defined as recovered based on two consecutive negative NP/OP PCR tests, clearance by a healthcare professional, or resolution of symptoms. In the prospective study, whole blood, serum and a nasopharyngeal or oropharyngeal swab were collected from each participant by mobile phlebotomists. Participants in the prospective study had the option to provide additional blood draws and questionnaires over a roughly 2-month period. Before DNA extraction, prospective study blood samples were shipped either frozen or at room temperature.

The immunoSEQ Assay, a bias-controlled multiplex PCR, was used to amplify TCRbeta CDR3 regions from genomic DNA. In the authors' own workflow: The number of nucleated cells in each sample was estimated by amplification of reference gene primers within the assay. To quantify the absolute abundance of each unique TCRbeta CDR3 rearrangement, sequence reads were collapsed and filtered. For each sample, productive Simpson clonality was calculated as the square root of Simpson's diversity index across productive rearrangements. TCRdb's version of the immuneACCESS table is confined to in-frame rearrangements and falls short of the full clone set. An unresolved V gene accounts for under half of the shortfall where checked; the remainder is of unknown origin. The V and J calls and clone size are taken from that table; D and trimming were inferred from the DNA. A total of 300,000 or so clones appear in this sample, around 86% of them only once. The ten largest clones capture about 9.4% of the sample.

These data come from a study of blood T cell repertoires in COVID-19 (dated by TCRdb to about 2020). A note on the overall study: Collaborator samples came from the United States, Italy and Spain and covered acute and convalescent phases of COVID-19. The material from the prospective study consisted of cDNA or gDNA derived from T cells, B-cell-depleted T cells, or PBMCs. Subjects who had been exposed to COVID-19, were actively infected with it, or had recovered from it provided the deeply sampled blood TCRbeta repertoires that made up the dataset. The repertoires were made available in a free public database intended to serve as a resource for research on the immune response to SARS-CoV-2. Samples were obtained from the ongoing ImmuneRACE study (first 160 participants) and from over 1,000 subjects provided by 6 global collaborators. Sample metadata almost always included a de-identified subject ID, COVID-19 status, age in years and sex. Where available, HLA class I and class II types were taken from metadata supplied by the sample provider and were not determined by assay-based typing. Study-level results and caveats: How much clinical and demographic metadata was included differed by source and by participant, and the metadata was provided uncurated.

The V and J ends are trimmed by 6 bases and 3 bases, leaving 9 bases between them. CDR3 length: 13 amino acids, cysteine to phenylalanine. Only the CDR3 DNA stays, 39 bases, in frame from base 1. Material for sequencing was PBMCs or T cells enriched from blood (not recorded which). The V gene is TRBV12-3 or TRBV12-4 and the J gene is TRBJ1-5; the D gene is not confidently resolved. This TCR came from a woman aged 18-29 years who had recovered from COVID-19. The CDR3 reads as follows: CASSRGYNQPQHF. DNA sequence: TGTGCCAGCAGCCGAGGCTACAATCAGCCCCAGCATTTT.